The following is a T cell receptor beta chain sequence with its context. No antigen is known for it. No qualities accompany the bases; no much larger clone lies one base away. The germline V gene (reference sequence) specifies MNHEY as CDR1 and SMNVEV as CDR2. V is shortened by 5 bases, J by 3 bases, and the region joining them spans 11 bases. The CDR3 has 13 amino acids, counting the end cysteine and phenylalanine. The only DNA kept is the CDR3, 39 bases in frame from the first base. Patients with autoimmune disease history or receiving systemic immunosuppression were excluded from the trial. Peripheral blood for TCR sequencing was drawn from every dose cohort at baseline, at cycle 4 day 1 and at cycle 7 day 1. Samples came from an open-label, multicenter, first-in-human phase I dose-escalation trial of ivuxolimab. Adults with locally advanced or metastatic melanoma, renal cell carcinoma, hepatocellular carcinoma or head and neck squamous cell carcinoma were enrolled in the trial. Before TCR sequencing, CD4+ T cells and CD8+ T cells from peripheral blood were sorted into separate populations.

The data are from a study of OX40 agonist ivuxolimab in advanced cancers. As for the study more broadly: Ivuxolimab was a fully human IgG2 agonistic monoclonal antibody targeting the costimulatory receptor OX40 (CD134). Intravenous ivuxolimab was administered to patients every 2 weeks at six dose levels: 0.01, 0.1, 0.3, 1.5, 3 and 10 mg/kg. Of the roughly 50 dose-escalation patients, hepatocellular carcinoma was present in some 19, melanoma in roughly 15, renal cell carcinoma in 9 and head and neck cancer in 9. In the dose-escalation cohort, 70% to 85% of patients were male, and the mean age was roughly 60 years with a range of about 23 to 79. Prior anti-PD-1, anti-PD-L1 or anti-CTLA-4 therapy was permitted, and roughly two fifths of dose-escalation patients had received checkpoint inhibitors. Partial responses occurred in three dose-escalation patients, of whom one had hepatocellular carcinoma and two had cutaneous melanoma. The purpose of peripheral TCRbeta sequencing was to test whether ivuxolimab changed TCR sequence diversity and led to clonal T-cell expansion. The monotherapy dose-escalation portion (N of about 49 patients) of the phase I ivuxolimab trial is reported in the paper. The full study reports these points: At doses from 0.1 to 3.0 mg/kg, clonal expansion was seen in both CD4+ and CD8+ blood T cells between baseline and week 6. Low levels of normalized T-cell clonal expansion were also shown by some nonresponding patients. On average, CD8+ T cells showed more expanded clones than CD4+ T cells after ivuxolimab. In partial responders in the 0.1-3.0 mg/kg groups, normalized peripheral clonal expansion was found to be among the lowest, especially among CD8+ T cells. The antigen specificity of the peripheral T cells that underwent clonal expansion was not determined.

For sequencing of the TCRbeta CDR3 region, genomic DNA was extracted from the sorted cells. The immunoSEQ Assay was used to sequence the TCRbeta CDR3 regions. TCRdb mirrors the immuneACCESS table, restricted to in-frame sequences. Some clones are absent from its copies; in checked studies, under half trace to an unresolved V gene, and the reason for the others is unknown. The sample yields tens of thousands of clones; roughly 80% were counted once. The top ten hold approximately 4.5% of the sample. Sequenced material: CD4+ or CD8+ T cells sorted from blood, taken in a trial of the OX40 agonist ivuxolimab. Rearrangement joined TRBV27 to TRBJ2-7, and perhaps TRBD1 as D gene, on 6 matching bases. This sequence was found in an adult with an advanced solid tumor such as melanoma, head and neck, liver or kidney cancer. The CDR3 is CASSRGHYYEQYF. The nucleotide sequence is TGTGCCAGCAGTAGGGGACACTACTACGAGCAGTACTTC.